The next 29 T cell receptor beta chains were all read from a single sample in a study of control samples from healthy donors and cancer patients (dated by TCRdb to 2018 to 2021). Receptor libraries were prepared by the immunoSEQ multiplex PCR assay. TCRdb obtained this table from immuneACCESS and retained in-frame rearrangements with V and J assigned. These tables miss some clones; where compared with another copy, unresolved V genes account for less than half of the shortfall, and the remainder is unexplained. The sample table shows fewer than 200,000 clones, and around 90% are seen once. The ten largest account for nearly 5% of the sample. Specimen: blood. The source is a woman aged 25 to 45 in good health.

The J gene is TRBJ2-1, the V gene TRBV15, with TRBD2 matching over 8 bases. The germline CDR1 and CDR2 sequences are LNHNV and YYDKDF (reference sequence). The V gene end was trimmed by 1 base and the J gene end by 8 bases; junction bases not matched to a gene: 10. The CDR3 length is 16 residues. The CDR3 sequence is CATSRGYGGGQDEQFF. CDR3 DNA: TGTGCCACCAGCAGAGGCTACGGCGGGGGGCAGGATGAGCAGTTCTTC.

The chain couples TRBV5-5 to TRBJ2-5; no reliable D call. Trimming stripped 1 base from V and 2 bases from J, with 6 bases between. In germline, CDR1 is SGHKS, CDR2 YYEKEE (reference sequence). The CDR3 sequence is 13 residues long. The DNA of the CDR3 is TGTGCCAGCAGCTTGCAGCCGCAAGAGACCCAGTACTTC. Translation gives CASSLQPQETQYF.

This chain links TRBV5-1 with TRBJ2-1, with D maybe TRBD1 (5 bases). CDR3 length equals 12 residues. CDR1 SGHRS and CDR2 YFSETQ come from the germline V gene. V was shortened by 2 bases and J by 9 bases, with 9 bases between the two germline ends. This chain's CDR3 is CASSLQTAEQFF. CDR3 DNA sequence: TGCGCCAGCAGCTTACAGACAGCTGAGCAGTTCTTC.

The genes are TRBV6-5 and TRBJ1-2; the match to TRBD1 covers 12 bases. This CDR3 is 14 amino acids long. Germline V gives CDR1 MNHEY, CDR2 SVGAGI. V was clipped by 8 bases and J by 6 bases; unmatched bases: 7. CDR3 sequence reads: CASRYGTGGDGYTF. The CDR3 nucleotides read TGTGCCAGCCGGTACGGGACAGGGGGCGATGGCTACACCTTC.

J is TRBJ2-3 and V is TRBV7-6; 10 bases match TRBD2. Losses at the gene ends were 8 bases for V and 2 bases for J; bases not matched to a gene: 16. The CDR3 spans 18 residues. Germline V lookup: CDR1 SGHVS, CDR2 FNYEAQ. CDR3 region: CASPLDGLAGDTTDTQYF. CDR3 in DNA: TGTGCCAGCCCTCTTGATGGGCTAGCGGGAGACACCACAGATACGCAGTATTTT.

The V gene is TRBV29-1, the J gene TRBJ2-1, with TRBD2 matching over 13 bases. This CDR3 region has 16 residues. CDR1 and CDR2 (germline): SQVTM, ANQGSEA. Germline trimming cut 5 bases from V and 3 bases from J; bases unmatched to any gene: 7. DNA of the CDR3: TGCAGCGTTCTCAGGACTAGCGGGAGTTACTACAATGAGCAGTTCTTC. This gives the protein CSVLRTSGSYYNEQFF.

The chain couples TRBV11-2 to TRBJ2-3; D is possibly TRBD1 (6 bases). Germline V gene data show CDR1 as SGHAT and CDR2 as FQNNGV. The CDR3 runs to 14 residues. V gave up 4 bases and J gave up 7 bases, with 15 bases separating them. CDR3 sequence: CASSSDRSMNTQYF. CDR3 nucleotide sequence: TGTGCCAGCAGCTCAGACAGGTCGATGAATACGCAGTATTTT. The variable domain in full, with the rest retrieved from reference TRBV11-2 and TRBJ2-3, is EAGVAQSPRYKIIEKRQSVAFWCNPISGHATLYWYQQILGQGPKLLIQFQNNGVVDDSQLPKDRFSAERLKGVDSTLKIQPAKLEDSAVYLCASSSDRSMNTQYFGPGTRLTVL.

This clone was picked up one time. The chain joins TRBV6-5 to TRBJ2-1; weak D call: TRBD2 (6 bases). Germline V gives CDR1 MNHEY, CDR2 SVGAGI. This CDR3 spans 15 amino acids. Between the trimmed V and J ends, which lost 6 bases and 8 bases, there was a span of 20 bases. This CDR3 is CASRSARAREDEQFF. CDR3 DNA: TGTGCCAGCAGAAGCGCGCGGGCCAGGGAGGATGAGCAGTTCTTC.

This clone was observed a single time. In nucleotides, the CDR3 is TGTGCTAGTGCCCCCGCAGGGGCGACGAACACTGAAGCTTTCTTT. Translation gives CASAPAGATNTEAFF. This chain links TRBV12-5 with TRBJ1-1, with D possibly being TRBD1 (6 bases). CDR1 and CDR2 from the germline V gene are LGHNT and FRNRAP. Trimming cost V 7 bases and J 1 base, with 16 bases left between them. The CDR3 is made up of 15 amino acids.

J is TRBJ2-1 and V is TRBV3-1 (or the pseudogene TRBV3-2), with 8 bases that match TRBD2. The CDR3 covers 15 residues. The V gene's germline CDR1 is LGHDT and CDR2 YNNKEL (reference sequence). V trimming: 1 base; J trimming: 9 bases; junction bases outside the gene matches: 8. CDR3 in amino acids: CASSQGGLVGVEQFF. The DNA for the CDR3 is TGTGCCAGCAGCCAAGGGGGACTAGTTGGGGTTGAGCAGTTCTTC.

This chain links TRBV18 with TRBJ1-6; D gene unclear. The CDR3 consists of 14 residues. The ends were cut back, 6 bases at V and 0 bases at J, with 6 bases in the middle. Germline V lookup: CDR1 KGHSH, CDR2 LQKENI. Written as DNA, the CDR3 is TGTGCCAGCTCCCATAGCTCCTATAATTCACCCCTCCACTTT. As protein: CASSHSSYNSPLHF.

The chain links TRBV5-1 to TRBJ2-7; 14 positions match TRBD2. The germline gives CDR1 SGHRS, CDR2 YFSETQ. This CDR3 is built from 15 residues. The trim removed 4 bases at V and 5 bases at J, leaving 5 bases unmatched. This CDR3 reads CASSPGTSGSHEQYF. The CDR3 nucleotides read TGCGCCAGCAGCCCCGGGACTAGCGGGAGCCACGAGCAGTACTTC.

The rearrangement links TRBV5-5 to TRBJ1-5, with D perhaps matching TRBD1 (6 bases). The CDR3 has 16 residues. Trimming pared 4 bases from V and 1 base from J, leaving 15 bases between. From germline, CDR1 is SGHKS and CDR2 YYEKEE (reference sequence). CDR3 nucleotide sequence: TGTGCCAGCAGCCCCAGCACAGGGCTAAGCAATCAGCCCCAGCATTTT. It yields the protein CASSPSTGLSNQPQHF.

The CDR3 coding sequence is TGCGCCAGCAGCCCAATACAGGGTGGCGAGGGGGGCTACACCTTC. It yields the protein CASSPIQGGEGGYTF. V gene TRBV5-1 combines with J gene TRBJ1-2; TRBD1 might be the D (6 bases). The germline V gene encodes CDR1 SGHRS and CDR2 YFSETQ. Trimming removed 4 bases at V and 8 bases at J, with 21 bases between. The CDR3 is 15 amino acids.

The chain combines TRBV5-1 with TRBJ2-7, with 7 bases identical to TRBD2. The V segment lost 3 bases and the J segment 6 bases; nucleotides outside the gene matches: 12. The CDR3 consists of 15 residues. Germline-derived CDR1 and CDR2 are SGHRS and YFSETQ. DNA for the CDR3: TGCGCCAGCAGCTACGGGGGGACGGCGGACGTCGAGCAGTACTTC. Encoded protein: CASSYGGTADVEQYF.

The rearrangement joins TRBV9 to TRBJ1-4, with D possibly being TRBD1 (6 bases). Germline V gives CDR1 SGDLS, CDR2 YYNGEE. Trimming took 4 bases from V and 2 from J, leaving 18 bases between them. This CDR3 comprises 17 residues. The CDR3 bases are TGTGCCAGCAGCCCCAGTGAGGGGGGCCTGACTAATGAAAAACTGTTTTTT. Its protein product is CASSPSEGGLTNEKLFF.

The chain carries TRBV29-1 and TRBJ2-2; D ambiguous. Trimming cost V 0 bases and J 5 bases, with 13 bases left between them. The CDR3 runs to 15 residues. Germline values: CDR1 SQVTM, CDR2 ANQGSEA. CDR3 loop: CSVEDPSVRTGELFF. The CDR3 DNA is TGCAGCGTTGAAGATCCCTCGGTCAGGACCGGGGAGCTGTTTTTT.

This chain connects TRBV5-5 to TRBJ2-3, with TRBD1 matching 10 bases. The V gene end was trimmed by 1 base and the J gene end by 4 bases; junction bases not matched to a gene: 9. Per the germline V gene, CDR1 is SGHKS and CDR2 is YYEKEE (reference sequence). The CDR3 runs to 17 residues. For the CDR3, the DNA is TGTGCCAGCAGCTTGTCGTCTCGGACAGGGGGTCCAGATACGCAGTATTTT. It translates to CASSLSSRTGGPDTQYF.

This rearrangement joins TRBV19 to TRBJ2-5; no clear D. The CDR3 has 14 amino acids. CDR1 is LNHDA, CDR2 SQIVND, per germline (reference sequence). With 3 bases removed from V and 5 bases from J, the gap between germline ends came to 13 bases. CDR3 nucleotide sequence: TGTGCCAGTAGTATTCTAGGTCGGTGGGAGACCCAGTACTTC. As protein: CASSILGRWETQYF.

This chain uses TRBV19 with TRBJ2-1; D unclear. The CDR3 length is 15 residues. Trimming left V 3 bases short and J 0 bases short, with 9 bases between. Germline assignment: CDR1 LNHDA and CDR2 SQIVND (reference sequence). This CDR3 reads CASSISSYSYNEQFF. Here the CDR3 DNA reads TGTGCCAGTAGTATTAGCAGCTACTCCTACAATGAGCAGTTCTTC.

This chain joins TRBV6-5 and TRBJ1-1, with D uncertain. Trimming left V 7 bases short and J 4 bases short, with 10 bases between. Germline V gene data show CDR1 as MNHEY and CDR2 as SVGAGI. The CDR3 spans 12 residues. CDR3 residues: CASTLQSTEAFF. The DNA of the CDR3 is TGTGCCAGCACCCTACAGAGCACTGAAGCTTTCTTT.

The rearrangement uses TRBV2 and TRBJ2-7, with D maybe TRBD1 (5 bases). From germline, CDR1 is SNHLY and CDR2 FYNNEI. This CDR3 has 12 amino acids. V dropped 3 bases and J dropped 3 bases, with 6 bases sitting between them. The CDR3: CASSDRDYEQYV. Here the CDR3 DNA reads TGTGCCAGCAGTGACAGGGACTACGAGCAGTACGTC.

The chain uses TRBV20-1 and TRBJ2-2; 7 bases agree with TRBD2. Germline V gene lookup returns CDR1 DFQATT and CDR2 SNEGSKA (reference sequence). V lost 3 bases, J lost 0 bases, and 7 bases stayed unmatched. The CDR3 loop spans 16 amino acids. CDR3 coding DNA: TGCAGTGCTAGTCCTGAGACTAGCACGAACACCGGGGAGCTGTTTTTT. It is translated as CSASPETSTNTGELFF.

In its sample, this clone was seen once. The chain uses TRBV6-6 and TRBJ1-2; 10 positions agree with TRBD1. This CDR3 region has 19 residues. Germline CDR1 and CDR2: MNHNY and SVGAGI (reference sequence). Trimming removed 5 bases from V and 4 bases from J; junction bases left unmatched: 19. The CDR3 DNA reads as TGTGCCAGCAGTCCCCACCCCGACGGGACAGGGGTGAAAATCTATGGCTACACCTTC. This translates into CASSPHPDGTGVKIYGYTF.

The chain has TRBV30 and TRBJ2-3; D is ambiguous. Trimming left V 0 bases short and J 2 bases short, with 15 bases between. Germline V CDR1 and CDR2: GTSNPN, SVGIG (reference sequence). CDR3 size: 16 residues. The CDR3 sequence: CAWSVRLLSYTDTQYF. The CDR3 region has the DNA TGTGCCTGGAGTGTACGGCTGCTCTCTTACACAGATACGCAGTATTTT.

V usage is TRBV6-6 and J usage is TRBJ1-1; possibly TRBD1 for D (5 bases). V gave up 8 bases and J gave up 1 base, with 8 bases separating them. The germline V gene has CDR1 MNHNY and CDR2 SVGAGI (reference sequence). This CDR3 comprises 12 residues. The DNA of the CDR3 is TGTGCCAGCCGGCAGGGGAACACTGAAGCTTTCTTT. Translation gives CASRQGNTEAFF.

In its sample, this clone was seen once. The chain uses TRBV7-8 and TRBJ1-2; the D is unclear. V was cut by 0 bases and J by 4 bases, with 6 bases left in between. The CDR3 runs to 13 residues. Germline V gives CDR1 SGHVS, CDR2 FQNEAQ. The CDR3 reads CASSLASRYGYTF. The CDR3 DNA sequence: TGTGCCAGCAGCTTAGCCAGCCGCTATGGCTACACCTTC. The full variable domain, completed using reference TRBV7-8 and TRBJ1-2, is GAGVSQSPRYKVAKRGQDVALRCDPISGHVSLFWYQQALGQGPEFLTYFQNEAQLDKSGLPSDRFFAERPEGSVSTLKIQRTQQEDSAVYLCASSLASRYGYTFGSGTRLTVV.

V usage is TRBV9 and J usage is TRBJ1-2; a weak D match, TRBD1 (6 bases). Germline V gene sequence: CDR1 SGDLS, CDR2 YYNGEE. V lost 0 bases to trimming and J lost 3 bases, with 15 bases between them. This CDR3 has 16 residues. Here the CDR3 reads CASSVDREYGDYGYTF. The CDR3 DNA sequence: TGTGCCAGCAGCGTAGACAGGGAATACGGTGACTATGGCTACACCTTC.

Regarding this clone: In the same sample, other DNA sequences code for this CDR3. V is TRBV28 and J is TRBJ2-1; possibly TRBD2 for D (5 bases). The germline V gene encodes CDR1 MDHEN and CDR2 SYDVKM. The CDR3 sequence is 13 residues long. Trimming left V 2 bases short and J 7 bases short, with 9 bases between. The CDR3 loop reads CASSLGGGNEQFF. The DNA of the CDR3 is TGTGCCAGCAGTTTAGGCGGAGGTAATGAGCAGTTCTTC. Full variable domain (rest looked up from reference TRBV28 and TRBJ2-1): DVKVTQSSRYLVKRTGEKVFLECVQDMDHENMFWYRQDPGLGLRLIYFSYDVKMKEKGDIPEGYSVSREKKERFSLILESASTNQTSMYLCASSLGGGNEQFFGPGTRLTVL.